The clone carrying this T cell receptor (beta chain) was seen a single time. Its specificity is unknown. Thymus tissue for the work was resected from patients undergoing corrective heart surgery. Healthy Finnish infants undergoing corrective surgery for congenital heart defects were used as donors. This sample is part of a study of human thymus T cells. Findings and limits, study-wide: Among unrelated individuals, related research reported thymic repertoires that overlapped highly.

CDR3 length: 17 amino acids. With V trimmed by 3 bases and J by 0 bases, 8 bases remained unmatched. Germline loops: CDR1 SGHRS, CDR2 YFSETQ. Libraries were prepared by immunoSEQ multiplex PCR; TCRdb keeps only in-frame clonotypes and omits some of them. This table holds 75,000 to 90,000 clones, 96% found once. The sequence was collected from a boy under two years old with a congenital heart defect but otherwise immunologically healthy. V is TRBV5-1 and J is TRBJ1-4; TRBD1 aligns across 7 bases. Sequencing was performed on thymus tissue. The chain's CDR3 is CASSWTGAPATNEKLFF. CDR3 sequence (DNA): TGCGCCAGCAGCTGGACAGGCGCCCCAGCAACTAATGAAAAACTGTTTTTT.